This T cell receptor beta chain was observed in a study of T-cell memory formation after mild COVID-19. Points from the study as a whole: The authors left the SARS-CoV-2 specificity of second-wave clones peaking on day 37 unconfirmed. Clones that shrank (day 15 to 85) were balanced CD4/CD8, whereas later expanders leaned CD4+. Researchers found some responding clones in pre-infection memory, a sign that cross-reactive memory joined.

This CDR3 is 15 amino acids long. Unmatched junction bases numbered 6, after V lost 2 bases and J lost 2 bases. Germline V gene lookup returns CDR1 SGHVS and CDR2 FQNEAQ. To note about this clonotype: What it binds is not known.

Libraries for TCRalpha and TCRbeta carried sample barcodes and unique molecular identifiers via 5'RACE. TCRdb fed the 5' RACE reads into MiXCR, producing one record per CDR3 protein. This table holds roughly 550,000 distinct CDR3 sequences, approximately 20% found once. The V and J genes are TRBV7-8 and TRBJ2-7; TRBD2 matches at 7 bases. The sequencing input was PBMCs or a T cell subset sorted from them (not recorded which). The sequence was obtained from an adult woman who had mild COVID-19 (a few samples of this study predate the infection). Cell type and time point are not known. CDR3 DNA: TGTGCCAGCAGCTTATGGGCGGGAGAAGCCTACGAGCAGTACTTC. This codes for CASSLWAGEAYEQYF.